This T cell receptor beta chain was recovered during a study of cytomegalovirus exposure and HLA in healthy donors. Study-wide findings and caveats: Cytomegalovirus status was reportedly diagnosed by the classifier with high specificity and sensitivity. In a later analysis, HLA-C alleles had the fewest associated TCRs, DRB1 alleles the most.

Losses at the gene ends were 0 bases for V and 1 base for J; bases not matched to a gene: 4. Germline values: CDR1 SGDLS, CDR2 YYNGEE. There are 18 residues in the CDR3. A remark on this clone: Its specificity is not known.

Both 60 Vbeta primers and 13 Jbeta primers went into the PCR. Repertoires were generated with immunoSEQ multiplex PCR, while TCRdb's copy carries only in-frame clones and drops some. The sample includes around 210,000 clones. The material sequenced was PBMCs. The sequence derives from a girl aged 2 to 10 in good health and CMV-seropositive. The V and J genes are TRBV9 and TRBJ2-1; TRBD2 matches 13 bases. The CDR3 here is CASSVELAGGISYNEQFF. Here the CDR3 DNA reads TGTGCCAGCAGCGTAGAACTAGCGGGAGGGATTTCCTACAATGAGCAGTTCTTC.